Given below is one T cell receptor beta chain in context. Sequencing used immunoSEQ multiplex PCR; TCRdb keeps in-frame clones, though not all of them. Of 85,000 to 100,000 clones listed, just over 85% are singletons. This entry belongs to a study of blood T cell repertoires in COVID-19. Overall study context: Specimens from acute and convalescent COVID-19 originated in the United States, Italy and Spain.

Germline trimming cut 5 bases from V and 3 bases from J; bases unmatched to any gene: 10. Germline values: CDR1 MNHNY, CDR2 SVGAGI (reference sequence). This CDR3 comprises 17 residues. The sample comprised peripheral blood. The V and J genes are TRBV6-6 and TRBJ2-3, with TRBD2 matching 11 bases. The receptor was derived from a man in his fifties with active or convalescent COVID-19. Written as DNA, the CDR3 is TGTGCCAGCAGTCGCCGTGATCCTAGCGGGGGGACAGATACGCAGTATTTT. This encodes CASSRRDPSGGTDTQYF.